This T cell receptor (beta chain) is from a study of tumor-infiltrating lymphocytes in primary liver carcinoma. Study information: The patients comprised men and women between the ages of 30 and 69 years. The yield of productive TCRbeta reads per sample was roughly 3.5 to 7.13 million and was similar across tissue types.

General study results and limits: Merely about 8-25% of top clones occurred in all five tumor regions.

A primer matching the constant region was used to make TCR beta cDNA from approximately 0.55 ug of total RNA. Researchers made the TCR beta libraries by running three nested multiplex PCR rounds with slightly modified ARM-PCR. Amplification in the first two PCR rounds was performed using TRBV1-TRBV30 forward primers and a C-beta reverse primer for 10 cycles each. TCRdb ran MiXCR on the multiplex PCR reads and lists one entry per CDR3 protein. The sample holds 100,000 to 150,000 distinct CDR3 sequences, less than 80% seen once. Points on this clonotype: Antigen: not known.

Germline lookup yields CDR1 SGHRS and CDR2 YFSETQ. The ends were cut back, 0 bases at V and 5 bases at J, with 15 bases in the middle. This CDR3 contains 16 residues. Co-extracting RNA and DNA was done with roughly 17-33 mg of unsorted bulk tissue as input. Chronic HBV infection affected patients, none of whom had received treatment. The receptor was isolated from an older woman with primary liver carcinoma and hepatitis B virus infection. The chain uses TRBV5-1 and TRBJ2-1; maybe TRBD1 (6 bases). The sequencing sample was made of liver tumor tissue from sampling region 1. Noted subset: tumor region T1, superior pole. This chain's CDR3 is CASSLGVRGNNNEQFF. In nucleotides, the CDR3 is TGCGCCAGCAGCTTGGGTGTCAGGGGAAACAACAATGAGCAGTTCTTC.